This TCR beta chain was identified in a study of CD8+ T cells in alopecia areata. Germline CDR1 is KGHSH and CDR2 is LQKENI. V dropped 0 bases and J dropped 4 bases, with 13 bases sitting between them. CDR3 size: 16 residues. The treatment denotes: oral pan-JAK inhibitor, 5-10 mg twice daily. As the sequencing template, cDNA was produced by extracting RNA and reverse transcribing it. TCRdb's table, derived via immunoSEQ multiplex PCR, lists solely in-frame clones and lacks some. The table has around 210,000 clones, around 65% seen once. This sequence originates from a human donor with alopecia areata. Here the sequenced sample was CD4+ T cells sorted from blood, taken at week 4, from a patient treated with tofacitinib. The chain joins TRBV18 to TRBJ1-3; D not certain. CDR3 sequence reads: CASSPPSGSWGNTIYF. The CDR3 bases are TGTGCCAGCTCACCACCGTCGGGGTCCTGGGGAAACACCATATATTTT.